These 4 T cell receptor beta chains share one sample of origin, sequenced in a study of T cell repertoires in cytomegalovirus infection. No antigens are known for them. From the reads, TCRdb called clonotypes with MiXCR, one entry per CDR3 protein. The repertoire holds around 23,000 distinct CDR3 sequences, 20% to 25% seen once, with 91% in the top ten. Specimen: CD8+ T cells from cultured PBMCs, collected from culture after CMV antigen stimulation. The receptor source for this set is a human donor in good health (CMV status not recorded). Some clones in this sample may be carry-over from other donors' samples.

The rearrangement joins TRBV3-1 to TRBJ2-7; D ambiguous. Germline assignment: CDR1 LGHDT and CDR2 YNNKEL (reference sequence). The CDR3 has 12 amino acids. The V end was cut by 2 bases, the J end by 6 bases, with 8 bases between. The CDR3 is CASSQSITEQYF. CDR3 sequence (DNA): TGTGCCAGCAGCCAATCGATAACCGAGCAGTACTTC.

In regard to this clonotype: It may be a read error: a sequence one base away is much more abundant. The rearrangement links TRBV6-2 or TRBV6-3 to TRBJ2-7; TRBD1 might be the D (5 bases). Germline V lookup: CDR1 MNHEY, CDR2 SVGEGT. This CDR3 contains 16 residues. CDR3 in DNA: TGTGTCAGCAGTTACGTGTCAGGGTGGTGGAACTACGAGCAGTACTTC. Residues: CVSSYVSGWWNYEQYF.

DNA of the CDR3: TGTGCCAGCACCGAATGGGCCCTCTCTGGGGCCAACGTCCTGACTTTC. As protein: CASTEWALSGANVLTF. J is TRBJ2-6 and V is TRBV6-8; D is unclear. The germline gives CDR1 MNHGY, CDR2 SAAAGT. The CDR3 sequence is 16 residues long. Trimming took off 7 bases at V and 0 bases at J, with 13 bases between the two ends.

This clonotype was seen ten or more times. The chain has TRBV25-1 and TRBJ2-7, with TRBD1 identical over 11 bases. This CDR3 is built from 15 residues. Losses at the gene ends were 2 bases for V and 3 bases for J; bases not matched to a gene: 3. CDR1 is MGHDK, CDR2 SYGVNS, per germline. CDR3 sequence: CASSEAGTGGYEQYF. The CDR3 DNA reads TGTGCCAGCAGTGAAGCGGGGACAGGGGGCTACGAGCAGTACTTC.